The clone carrying this TCR beta chain has only a few counts. This entry is derived from a study of blood T cell repertoires in COVID-19. About the research overall: Italy, Spain and the United States were the sources of the convalescent and acute COVID-19 samples. The cDNA or gDNA used as material had been derived from T cells, B-cell-depleted T cells, or PBMCs.

Assay: immunoSEQ multiplex PCR; the TCRdb copy retains only in-frame clones and omits some. Among about 250,000 clones listed, approximately 82% were seen once. The source material was peripheral blood. This sequence originates from an elderly woman with active or convalescent COVID-19.

The CDR3 DNA reads as TGTGCCACCAGTGACAGGGGAACGAATCAGCCCCAGCATTTT. Its protein is CATSDRGTNQPQHF. This chain links TRBV24-1 with TRBJ1-5; D might be TRBD1 (6 bases). V shed 4 bases and J shed 4 bases, with 10 bases lying between them. CDR1 and CDR2 from the germline V gene are KGHDR and SFDVKD. This CDR3 region has 14 residues.